The sequence of this TCR beta chain was determined in a study of beta chain features in type 1 diabetes. As for the study in general: Age and gender were similar between patients and healthy donors, as were cell yields. Study-wide findings and caveats: Shorter TCRB CDR3s, moderately but significantly so, marked every one of the four CD4+ subsets in Type 1 diabetes patients.

All of the isolated RNA was reverse transcribed, so expressed TCRB transcripts were sequenced. The assay was immunoSEQ multiplex PCR, and TCRdb's table has in-frame clones only and misses some. The profile covers over 700,000 clones, with 15% to 20% appearing a single time and about 0.02% taken by the ten largest. CD45RO/CCR7/CD25/CD127/CD95/CD27 separated CD4+ naive, central memory, regulatory and stem cell-like memory cells by sorting. This clone appeared a few times. As yet, its antigen is unknown. The CDR3 sequence is 19 residues long. Germline CDR1 and CDR2: SGHAT and FQNNGV. V lost 1 base and J 0 bases, leaving 20 bases between the germline ends.

The rearrangement uses TRBV11-2 and TRBJ2-3; perhaps TRBD2 as D (5 bases). The sequence came from a woman under 30 in good health. Sequenced sample: naive CD4+ T cells from blood. CDR3 amino acids: CASSLGRGLRHSSTDTQYF. CDR3 sequence (DNA): TGTGCCAGCAGCTTAGGACGCGGGTTACGTCACTCAAGCACAGATACGCAGTATTTT.